The 11 T cell receptor beta chains reported below all come from one sample, sequenced in a study of blood T cell repertoires in COVID-19. Sequenced by immunoSEQ multiplex PCR; TCRdb stores in-frame clones only, minus some. The sample holds roughly 220,000 clones, about 85% seen once. Source material: peripheral blood. Source of these receptors: a woman aged 55-69 years who had recovered from COVID-19.

This clone showed up just a few times. This chain connects TRBV11-3 to TRBJ2-1; 7 nucleotides match TRBD1. The CDR3 totals 15 residues. Trimming removed 0 bases from V and 3 bases from J; junction bases left unmatched: 2. From germline, CDR1 is SGHNT and CDR2 YENEEA. CDR3 nucleotide sequence: TGTGCCAGCAGCTTAGATGGACAGGACTACAATGAGCAGTTCTTC. Its translation is CASSLDGQDYNEQFF.

In this sample, this clone turned up a few times. The J gene is TRBJ1-5, the V gene TRBV5-1; D is unresolved. The CDR3 runs 15 residues. Germline CDR1 reads SGHRS; CDR2 reads YFSETQ. Deletions cut 0 bases from V and 0 bases from J, with 7 bases between. CDR3 protein: CASSLGANSNQPQHF. The DNA for the CDR3 is TGCGCCAGCAGCTTGGGGGCGAATAGCAATCAGCCCCAGCATTTT. Full variable domain (remainder filled in from reference TRBV5-1 and TRBJ1-5): KAGVTQTPRYLIKTRGQQVTLSCSPISGHRSVSWYQQTPGQGLQFLFEYFSETQRNKGNFPGRFSGRQFSNSRSEMNVSTLELGDSALYLCASSLGANSNQPQHFGDGTRLSIL.

This clone was seen only once. The chain has TRBV11-2 and TRBJ2-1; 9 bases map to TRBD1. The germline CDR1 and CDR2 sequences are SGHAT and FQNNGV. This CDR3 region has 16 residues. V lost 4 bases, J lost 7 bases, and 11 bases stayed unmatched. In DNA form, the CDR3 reads TGTGCCAGCAGCTCGAGAACGGGACAGGGTCTAAATGAGCAGTTCTTC. It yields the protein CASSSRTGQGLNEQFF.

The chain combines TRBV30 with TRBJ2-3; 8 positions agree with TRBD2. This CDR3 comprises 14 residues. Germline assignment: CDR1 GTSNPN and CDR2 SVGIG (reference sequence). Losses at the gene ends were 0 bases for V and 2 bases for J; bases not matched to a gene: 1. The CDR3 region has the DNA TGTGCCTGGAGTGTACTAGCGGACACAGATACGCAGTATTTT. This gives the protein CAWSVLADTDTQYF. Together with reference TRBV30 and TRBJ2-3, the CDR3 gives the full variable domain: SQTIHQWPATLVQPVGSPLSLECTVEGTSNPNLYWYRQAAGRGLQLLFYSVGIGQISSEVPQNLSASRPQDRQFILSSKKLLLSDSGFYLCAWSVLADTDTQYFGPGTRLTVL.

The chain recombines TRBV4-1 with TRBJ2-3; 14 nucleotides line up with TRBD2. CDR3 length: 16 residues. J gave up 6 bases and V 1 base, and 3 bases lay outside the gene matches. Germline CDR1 and CDR2: MGHRA and YSYEKL. The CDR3 sequence: CASSQARLAGGDTQYF. The CDR3 nucleotides read TGCGCCAGCAGCCAAGCTCGACTAGCGGGGGGGGATACGCAGTATTTT.

The V and J genes are TRBV30 and TRBJ1-1, with 9 bases matching TRBD1. Trimming took 1 base from V and 10 from J; bases not matched to a gene: 4. The germline V gene has CDR1 GTSNPN and CDR2 SVGIG (reference sequence). This CDR3 region has 12 residues. The CDR3 loop reads CAWSGDRAAAFF. CDR3 DNA sequence: TGTGCCTGGAGTGGGGACAGGGCGGCAGCTTTCTTT. The whole variable domain, filled in from reference TRBV30 and TRBJ1-1, reads SQTIHQWPATLVQPVGSPLSLECTVEGTSNPNLYWYRQAAGRGLQLLFYSVGIGQISSEVPQNLSASRPQDRQFILSSKKLLLSDSGFYLCAWSGDRAAAFFGQGTRLTVV.

For this clone: The CDR3 does not end in the conserved phenylalanine or tryptophan, so this is likely a read error. Because the CDR3's place on the DNA is in doubt, the DNA is left out and the CDR3 is given as listed by TCRdb. The chain is built from TRBV5-1 and TRBJ1-2; the table's TRBD1 call for D was not verified on the DNA. The CDR3 length equals 14 residues, ends included. Germline loops: CDR1 SGHRS, CDR2 YFSETQ. The CDR3 reads CASSRDGTTPPDLI.

The chain combines TRBV19 with TRBJ1-1, with 7 nucleotides matching TRBD1. The V segment lost 6 bases and the J segment 2 bases; nucleotides outside the gene matches: 9. Germline V gives CDR1 LNHDA, CDR2 SQIVND (reference sequence). This CDR3 contains 15 residues. CDR3 bases: TGTGCCAGTAGCCCCACGTCAGGGGGTAACACTGAAGCTTTCTTT. Translation: CASSPTSGGNTEAFF.

The CDR3 region has the DNA TGTGCCAGCAGCCCGGGACAGATAAACACCGGGGAGCTGTTTTTT. Translating gives CASSPGQINTGELFF. This chain connects TRBV7-3 to TRBJ2-2; 7 bases agree with TRBD1. The CDR3 runs 15 residues. With V trimmed by 5 bases and J by 2 bases, 5 bases remained unmatched. Germline V lookup: CDR1 SGHTA, CDR2 FQGTGA.

This chain uses TRBV30 with TRBJ1-1, with TRBD1 as a possible D gene (6 bases). The CDR3 spans 13 residues. CDR1 GTSNPN and CDR2 SVGIG come from the germline V gene (reference sequence). Trimming stripped 4 bases from V and 4 bases from J, with 13 bases between. CDR3 nucleotides: TGTGCCTGGACTCTAGGGGGGGTCACTGAAGCTTTCTTT. Protein: CAWTLGGVTEAFF.

Written as DNA, the CDR3 is TGCGCCAGCAGCCATTCCCCCGGCTCAGCGGGGGGGCTCGATGAGCAGTTCTTC. Amino acids: CASSHSPGSAGGLDEQFF. The V gene is TRBV4-1, the J gene TRBJ2-1; TRBD2 matches 10 bases. V was pared by 3 bases and J by 8 bases, with 16 bases of the junction left unmatched. CDR3 length equals 18 residues. CDR1 MGHRA and CDR2 YSYEKL come from the germline V gene.